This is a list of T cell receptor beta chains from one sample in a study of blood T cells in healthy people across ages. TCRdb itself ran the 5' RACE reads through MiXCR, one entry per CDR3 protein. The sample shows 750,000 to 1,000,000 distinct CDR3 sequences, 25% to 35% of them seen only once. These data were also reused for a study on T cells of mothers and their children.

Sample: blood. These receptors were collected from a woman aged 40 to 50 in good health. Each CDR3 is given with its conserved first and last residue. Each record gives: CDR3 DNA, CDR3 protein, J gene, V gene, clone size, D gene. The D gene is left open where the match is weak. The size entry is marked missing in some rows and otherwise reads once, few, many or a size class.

cdr3_nt: TGCGCCAGCAGCCAGGGACAGGGGGCGAATGCTGGGGCCAACGTCCTGACTTTC
cdr3_aa: CASSQGQGANAGANVLTF
j_call: TRBJ2-6
v_call: TRBV4-3
clone_size: .
d_call: TRBD1

cdr3_nt: TGTGCCAGCTCACCTAGTAGCGAATACAATGAGCAGTTCTTC
cdr3_aa: CASSPSSEYNEQFF
j_call: TRBJ2-1
v_call: TRBV18
clone_size: once
d_call: .

cdr3_nt: TGCAGTGCTAGAGATTGGGCCAGGGAAGGAAAAAACATTCAGTACTTC
cdr3_aa: CSARDWAREGKNIQYF
j_call: TRBJ2-4
v_call: TRBV20-1
clone_size: .
d_call: .

cdr3_nt: TGTGCCAGCAGCGTAGCTTCAACTAGCGGGGGGCAAGAGACCCAGTTCTTC
cdr3_aa: CASSVASTSGGQETQFF
j_call: TRBJ2-1
v_call: TRBV9
clone_size: .
d_call: TRBD2

cdr3_nt: TGTGCCATCAGGGAGCCGGACAGGGGCCCTGAAGCTTTCTTT
cdr3_aa: CAIREPDRGPEAFF
j_call: TRBJ1-1
v_call: TRBV10-3
clone_size: .
d_call: TRBD1

cdr3_nt: TGTGCCAGTAGACCACCCACTAGCGGGGGTGGAGATACGCAGTATTTT
cdr3_aa: CASRPPTSGGGDTQYF
j_call: TRBJ2-3
v_call: TRBV7-9
clone_size: .
d_call: TRBD2

cdr3_nt: TGTGCCAGCTCACCAATCTTCCCAAGCGCGAACACTGAAGCTTTCTTT
cdr3_aa: CASSPIFPSANTEAFF
j_call: TRBJ1-1
v_call: TRBV18
clone_size: .
d_call: .

cdr3_nt: TGTGCCAGCAGCGCCAGCCCCCCCACCGGGGAGCTGTTCTTT
cdr3_aa: CASSASPPTGELFF
j_call: TRBJ2-2
v_call: TRBV9
clone_size: .
d_call: .

cdr3_nt: TGCGCCAGCAGCCCCGGAAATGGGGGTACCTATGGCTACACCTTC
cdr3_aa: CASSPGNGGTYGYTF
j_call: TRBJ1-2
v_call: TRBV5-1
clone_size: .
d_call: .

cdr3_nt: TGTGCCAGCAGCTCGGAGGGGACAGGCCTCTACGAGCAGTACTTC
cdr3_aa: CASSSEGTGLYEQYF
j_call: TRBJ2-7
v_call: TRBV7-2
clone_size: .
d_call: TRBD1

cdr3_nt: TGTGCCTGGAGCCCACTAGCGGGAAGCTCCTACAATGAGCAGTTCTTC
cdr3_aa: CAWSPLAGSSYNEQFF
j_call: TRBJ2-1
v_call: TRBV30
clone_size: many
d_call: TRBD2

cdr3_nt: TGCAGCGTTGAACGGGGACCCAGCCGGGGGACCCAGTACTTC
cdr3_aa: CSVERGPSRGTQYF
j_call: TRBJ2-5
v_call: TRBV29-1
clone_size: .
d_call: .

cdr3_nt: TGTGCCAGCAGCCCTGGGGGAGACAACTATGGCTACACCTTC
cdr3_aa: CASSPGGDNYGYTF
j_call: TRBJ1-2
v_call: TRBV7-6
clone_size: many
d_call: .

cdr3_nt: TGCGCCAGCAGCCCAAGAGGTAGCGGGGTCCAAGAGACCCAGTACTTC
cdr3_aa: CASSPRGSGVQETQYF
j_call: TRBJ2-5
v_call: TRBV5-1
clone_size: few
d_call: TRBD2

cdr3_nt: TGTGCCAGCAGGCGGGCAGGGTCGGAAGGCTACACCTTC
cdr3_aa: CASRRAGSEGYTF
j_call: TRBJ1-2
v_call: TRBV28
clone_size: .
d_call: .

cdr3_nt: TGTGCCAGCAGCCCGGGACTAGCGGGGGACTACGAGCAGTACTTC
cdr3_aa: CASSPGLAGDYEQYF
j_call: TRBJ2-7
v_call: TRBV13
clone_size: .
d_call: TRBD2

cdr3_nt: TGTGCCAGCACCCAGAGCGGGACAGGGAATGGGGCCAACGTCCGGACTTTC
cdr3_aa: CASTQSGTGNGANVRTF
j_call: TRBJ2-6
v_call: TRBV7-3
clone_size: .
d_call: TRBD1

cdr3_nt: TGTGCCAGCAGCGCGTTAGCGGGGGTGAACTACGAGCAGTACTTC
cdr3_aa: CASSALAGVNYEQYF
j_call: TRBJ2-7
v_call: TRBV28
clone_size: many
d_call: TRBD2

cdr3_nt: TGCAGTGCTAGTAACGGGCACTACAATGAGCAGTTCTTC
cdr3_aa: CSASNGHYNEQFF
j_call: TRBJ2-1
v_call: TRBV20-1
clone_size: many
d_call: .

cdr3_nt: TGTGCCAGCAGCTTAGACCCGAGGACGCAGTATTTT
cdr3_aa: CASSLDPRTQYF
j_call: TRBJ2-3
v_call: TRBV13
clone_size: .
d_call: .

cdr3_nt: TGTGCCAGCACCCAAGGACTAGCGGGGGTGGCAGATACGCAGTATTTT
cdr3_aa: CASTQGLAGVADTQYF
j_call: TRBJ2-3
v_call: TRBV6-6
clone_size: few
d_call: TRBD2

cdr3_nt: TGTGCCAGCAGTGAAGTCTTGGGCGGGGGGACCTACAATGAGCAGTTCTTC
cdr3_aa: CASSEVLGGGTYNEQFF
j_call: TRBJ2-1
v_call: TRBV6-1
clone_size: many
d_call: TRBD2

cdr3_nt: TGTGCCAGCAGTCCCCGGACCGTAACTAATGAAAAACTGTTTTTT
cdr3_aa: CASSPRTVTNEKLFF
j_call: TRBJ1-4
v_call: TRBV6-5
clone_size: .
d_call: .

cdr3_nt: TGTGCCAGCAGCCAAGACGGACAGGACCATCAGCCCCAGCATTTT
cdr3_aa: CASSQDGQDHQPQHF
j_call: TRBJ1-5
v_call: TRBV3-1
clone_size: few
d_call: TRBD1

cdr3_nt: TGTGCCAGCAAGGGGGGGCGCCTCACAGATACGCAGTATTTT
cdr3_aa: CASKGGRLTDTQYF
j_call: TRBJ2-3
v_call: TRBV28
clone_size: many
d_call: .

cdr3_nt: TGTGCCAGCAGCACGCGGGGCAGCCCGGGCCAAGAGACCCAGTACTTC
cdr3_aa: CASSTRGSPGQETQYF
j_call: TRBJ2-5
v_call: TRBV7-2
clone_size: .
d_call: .

cdr3_nt: TGTGCCAGCTCACCAACCCCAACCTACAATGAGCAGTTCTTC
cdr3_aa: CASSPTPTYNEQFF
j_call: TRBJ2-1
v_call: TRBV18
clone_size: many
d_call: .

cdr3_nt: TGTGCCAGCAGTCGTGAACGACAGGGGGCGAGGGAGCAGTACTTC
cdr3_aa: CASSRERQGAREQYF
j_call: TRBJ2-7
v_call: TRBV27
clone_size: few
d_call: TRBD1

cdr3_nt: TGTGCCAGCAGTCCGTTGGACAGGGTCAACTATGGCTACACCTTC
cdr3_aa: CASSPLDRVNYGYTF
j_call: TRBJ1-2
v_call: TRBV27
clone_size: .
d_call: TRBD1

cdr3_nt: TGTGCCAGCAGTCCCCTTGATTGGACAGGGGGAATAAATCAGCCCCAGCATTTT
cdr3_aa: CASSPLDWTGGINQPQHF
j_call: TRBJ1-5
v_call: TRBV12-3/TRBV12-4
clone_size: few
d_call: TRBD1

cdr3_nt: TGTGCCAGCAGCCTCCAGGGAACTAGCTTTGAGCAGTTCTTC
cdr3_aa: CASSLQGTSFEQFF
j_call: TRBJ2-1
v_call: TRBV11-3
clone_size: .
d_call: .

cdr3_nt: TGTACCAGCAGCGAGAATTTAAACCGGGACAGGGGCACCTACGAGCAGTACTTC
cdr3_aa: CTSSENLNRDRGTYEQYF
j_call: TRBJ2-7
v_call: TRBV6-1
clone_size: few
d_call: TRBD1

cdr3_nt: TGTGCCAGCAGCCAGAGCGGGACAGGCCTCTACGAGCAGTACTTC
cdr3_aa: CASSQSGTGLYEQYF
j_call: TRBJ2-7
v_call: TRBV11-3
clone_size: .
d_call: .

cdr3_nt: TGCAGCGTTGACGGGTCAACCGTGGGGACCCAGTACTTC
cdr3_aa: CSVDGSTVGTQYF
j_call: TRBJ2-5
v_call: TRBV29-1
clone_size: few
d_call: .

cdr3_nt: TGTGCCAGCTCACCACCGACCGGACAGCGCTCCTACGAGCAGTACTTC
cdr3_aa: CASSPPTGQRSYEQYF
j_call: TRBJ2-7
v_call: TRBV18
clone_size: many
d_call: .

cdr3_nt: TGTGCCAGCAGTTTTAGGGGGAGGGCGAACACTGTAGCTTTCTTT
cdr3_aa: CASSFRGRANTVAFF
j_call: TRBJ1-1
v_call: TRBV12-3/TRBV12-4
clone_size: .
d_call: .

cdr3_nt: TGTGCCAGCAGCATGGTAGATGACAACTCCTACGAGCAGTACTTC
cdr3_aa: CASSMVDDNSYEQYF
j_call: TRBJ2-7
v_call: TRBV7-9
clone_size: .
d_call: .

cdr3_nt: TGTGCCAGCAGTGTTATAAATGAGCAGTTCTTC
cdr3_aa: CASSVINEQFF
j_call: TRBJ2-1
v_call: TRBV7-9
clone_size: few
d_call: .

cdr3_nt: TGTGCCAGCAGCTTCTACAACCAAGAGACCCAGTACTTC
cdr3_aa: CASSFYNQETQYF
j_call: TRBJ2-5
v_call: TRBV7-9
clone_size: few
d_call: .

cdr3_nt: TGTGCCAGCAGCGAAAGGGGGGACAGGATCAATGAGCAGTTCTTC
cdr3_aa: CASSERGDRINEQFF
j_call: TRBJ2-1
v_call: TRBV9
clone_size: few
d_call: TRBD1

cdr3_nt: TGTGCCAGCAGCCAAGATGATGTCCATGAGCAGTACTTC
cdr3_aa: CASSQDDVHEQYF
j_call: TRBJ2-7
v_call: TRBV3-1
clone_size: few
d_call: .

cdr3_nt: TGTGCCAGCAGTCTCGGCAGCTACAATGAGCAGTACTTC
cdr3_aa: CASSLGSYNEQYF
j_call: TRBJ2-5
v_call: TRBV27
clone_size: few
d_call: .